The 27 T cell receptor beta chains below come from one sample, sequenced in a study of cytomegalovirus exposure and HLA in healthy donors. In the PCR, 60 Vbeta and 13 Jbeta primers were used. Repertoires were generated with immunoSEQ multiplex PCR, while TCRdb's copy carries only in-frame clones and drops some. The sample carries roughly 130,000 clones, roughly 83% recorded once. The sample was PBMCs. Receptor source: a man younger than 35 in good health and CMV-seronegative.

CDR3 loop: CASSGTGAGGNSPLHF. For the CDR3, the DNA is TGTGCCAGCAGCGGGACAGGAGCAGGGGGTAATTCACCCCTCCACTTT. V usage is TRBV7-3 and J usage is TRBJ1-6; TRBD1 matches 8 bases. The CDR3 is 16 residues long. The V gene end was trimmed by 5 bases and the J gene end by 6 bases; junction bases not matched to a gene: 9. Per the germline V gene, CDR1 is SGHTA and CDR2 is FQGTGA.

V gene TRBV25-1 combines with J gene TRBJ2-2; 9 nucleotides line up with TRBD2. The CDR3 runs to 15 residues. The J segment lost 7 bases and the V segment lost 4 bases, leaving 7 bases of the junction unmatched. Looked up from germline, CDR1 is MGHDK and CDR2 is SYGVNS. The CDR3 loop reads CASSARTSAVGELFF. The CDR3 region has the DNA TGTGCCAGCAGTGCTCGGACTAGCGCTGTCGGGGAGCTGTTTTTT.

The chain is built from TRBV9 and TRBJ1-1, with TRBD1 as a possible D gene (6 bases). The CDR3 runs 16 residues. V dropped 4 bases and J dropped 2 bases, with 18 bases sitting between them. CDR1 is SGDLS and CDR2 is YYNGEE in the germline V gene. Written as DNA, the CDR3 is TGTGCCAGCAGCACCCGCCCGGGAGGGGGTAACACTGAAGCTTTCTTT. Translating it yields CASSTRPGGGNTEAFF.

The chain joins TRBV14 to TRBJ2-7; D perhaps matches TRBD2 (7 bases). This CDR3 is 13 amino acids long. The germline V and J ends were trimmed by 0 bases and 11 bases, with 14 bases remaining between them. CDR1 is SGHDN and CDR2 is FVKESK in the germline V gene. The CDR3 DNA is TGTGCCAGCAGCCAAGACTGGGGGGGCCCGAAGTACTTC. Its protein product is CASSQDWGGPKYF.

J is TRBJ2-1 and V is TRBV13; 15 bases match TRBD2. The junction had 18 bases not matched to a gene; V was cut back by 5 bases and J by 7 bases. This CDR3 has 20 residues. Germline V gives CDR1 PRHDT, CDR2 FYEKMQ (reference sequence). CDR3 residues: CASSLTGLAGGHSSSNEQFF. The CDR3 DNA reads TGTGCCAGCAGCCTAACCGGACTAGCGGGAGGGCATTCCTCGTCGAATGAGCAGTTCTTC.

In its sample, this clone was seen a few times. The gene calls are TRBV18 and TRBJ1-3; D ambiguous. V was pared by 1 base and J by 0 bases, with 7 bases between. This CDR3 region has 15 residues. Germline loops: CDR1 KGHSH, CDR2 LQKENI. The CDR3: CASSPRGDSGNTIYF. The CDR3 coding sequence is TGTGCCAGCTCACCACGGGGAGACTCTGGAAACACCATATATTTT.

The CDR3 DNA is TGTGCCAGCAGTTTAGGGCTAGCAGCTGAGCAGTTCTTC. This translates into CASSLGLAAEQFF. The V call is TRBV28, the J call TRBJ2-1, with D perhaps TRBD2 (5 bases). The germline gives CDR1 MDHEN, CDR2 SYDVKM. The CDR3 has 13 residues. Trimming left V 2 bases short and J 9 bases short, with 11 bases between.

The DNA of the CDR3 is TGTGCCAGCAGTTACCAGGGGCTGTCTAGGGACACCATATATTTT. Protein product: CASSYQGLSRDTIYF. V and J are TRBV6-6 and TRBJ1-3, with D perhaps matching TRBD1 (6 bases). The germline gives CDR1 MNHNY, CDR2 SVGAGI (reference sequence). The CDR3 contains 15 residues. Trimming shortened V by 2 bases and J by 8 bases, and 16 bases separated the two germline ends.

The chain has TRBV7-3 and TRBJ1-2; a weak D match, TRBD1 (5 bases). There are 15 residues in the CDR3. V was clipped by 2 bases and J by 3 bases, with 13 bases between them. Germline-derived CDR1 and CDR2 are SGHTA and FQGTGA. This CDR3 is CASSLRPGVDYGYTF. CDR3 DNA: TGTGCCAGCAGCTTACGGCCGGGGGTAGACTATGGCTACACCTTC. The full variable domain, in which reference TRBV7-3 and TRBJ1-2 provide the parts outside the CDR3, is GAGVSQTPSNKVTEKGKYVELRCDPISGHTALYWYRQSLGQGPEFLIYFQGTGAADDSGLPNDRFFAVRPEGSVSTLKIQRTERGDSAVYLCASSLRPGVDYGYTFGSGTRLTVV.

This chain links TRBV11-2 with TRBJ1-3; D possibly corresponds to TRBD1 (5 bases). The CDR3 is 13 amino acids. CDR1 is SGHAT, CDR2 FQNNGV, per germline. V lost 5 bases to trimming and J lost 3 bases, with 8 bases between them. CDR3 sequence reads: CASSPGGGNTIYF. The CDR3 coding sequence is TGTGCCAGCAGCCCGGGGGGTGGAAACACCATATATTTT.

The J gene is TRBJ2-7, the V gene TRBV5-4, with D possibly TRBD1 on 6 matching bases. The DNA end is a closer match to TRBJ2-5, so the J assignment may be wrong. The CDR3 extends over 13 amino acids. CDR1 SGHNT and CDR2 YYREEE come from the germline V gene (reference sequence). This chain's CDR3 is CASSLGAVETQYF. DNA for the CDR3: TGTGCCAGCAGCCTGGGGGCCGTCGAGACCCAGTACTTC.

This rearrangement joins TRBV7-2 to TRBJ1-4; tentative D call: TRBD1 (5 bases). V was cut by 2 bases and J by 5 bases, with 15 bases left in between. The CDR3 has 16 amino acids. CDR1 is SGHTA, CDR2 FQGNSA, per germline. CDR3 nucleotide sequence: TGTGCCAGCAGCTTAACCCCTGGGGGGATAAATGAAAAACTGTTTTTT. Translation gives CASSLTPGGINEKLFF.

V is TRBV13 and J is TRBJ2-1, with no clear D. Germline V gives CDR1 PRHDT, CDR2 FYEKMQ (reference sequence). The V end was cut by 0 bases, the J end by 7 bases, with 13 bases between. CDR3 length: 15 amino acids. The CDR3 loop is CASSLGQFITNEQFF. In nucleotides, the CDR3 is TGTGCCAGCAGCTTAGGACAGTTTATTACTAATGAGCAGTTCTTC. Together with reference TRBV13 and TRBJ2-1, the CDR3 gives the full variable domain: AAGVIQSPRHLIKEKRETATLKCYPIPRHDTVYWYQQGPGQDPQFLISFYEKMQSDKGSIPDRFSAQQFSDYHSELNMSSLELGDSALYFCASSLGQFITNEQFFGPGTRLTVL.

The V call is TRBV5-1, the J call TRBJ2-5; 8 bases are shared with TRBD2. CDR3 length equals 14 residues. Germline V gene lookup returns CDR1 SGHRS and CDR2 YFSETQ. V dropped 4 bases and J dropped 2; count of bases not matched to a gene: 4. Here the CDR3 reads CASSGGRRQETQYF. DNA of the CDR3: TGCGCCAGCAGCGGCGGGAGGAGGCAAGAGACCCAGTACTTC. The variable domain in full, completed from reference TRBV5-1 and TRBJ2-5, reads KAGVTQTPRYLIKTRGQQVTLSCSPISGHRSVSWYQQTPGQGLQFLFEYFSETQRNKGNFPGRFSGRQFSNSRSEMNVSTLELGDSALYLCASSGGRRQETQYFGPGTRLLVL.

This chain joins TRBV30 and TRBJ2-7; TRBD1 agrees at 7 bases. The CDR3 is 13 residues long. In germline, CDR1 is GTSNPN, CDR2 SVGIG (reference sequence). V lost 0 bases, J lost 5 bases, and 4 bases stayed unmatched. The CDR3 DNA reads TGTGCCTGGAGTGTCACAGGGGTTGACGAGCAGTACGTC. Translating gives CAWSVTGVDEQYV.

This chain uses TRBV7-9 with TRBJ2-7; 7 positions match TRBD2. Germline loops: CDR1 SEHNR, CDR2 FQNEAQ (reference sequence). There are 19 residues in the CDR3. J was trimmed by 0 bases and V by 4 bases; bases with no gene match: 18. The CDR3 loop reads CASSSLGGGGLADSYEQYF. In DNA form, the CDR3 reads TGTGCCAGCAGCTCCCTAGGCGGAGGTGGGCTAGCGGACTCCTACGAGCAGTACTTC. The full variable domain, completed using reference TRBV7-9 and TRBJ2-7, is DTGVSQNPRHKITKRGQNVTFRCDPISEHNRLYWYRQTLGQGPEFLTYFQNEAQLEKSRLLSDRFSAERPKGSFSTLEIQRTEQGDSAMYLCASSSLGGGGLADSYEQYFGPGTRLTVT.

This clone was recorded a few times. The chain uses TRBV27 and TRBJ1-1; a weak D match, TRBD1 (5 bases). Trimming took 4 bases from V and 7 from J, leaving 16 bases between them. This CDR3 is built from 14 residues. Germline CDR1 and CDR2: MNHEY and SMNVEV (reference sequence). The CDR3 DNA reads TGTGCCAGCAGTTCTAACAGGATTGTCAATGAAGCTTTCTTT. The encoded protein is CASSSNRIVNEAFF.

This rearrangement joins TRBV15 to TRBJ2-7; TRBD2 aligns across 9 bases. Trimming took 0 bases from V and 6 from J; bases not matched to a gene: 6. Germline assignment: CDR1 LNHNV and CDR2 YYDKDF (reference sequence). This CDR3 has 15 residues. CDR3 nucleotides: TGTGCCACCAGCAGAGATCTAGCGGGGATGGGCGAGCAGTACTTC. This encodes CATSRDLAGMGEQYF.

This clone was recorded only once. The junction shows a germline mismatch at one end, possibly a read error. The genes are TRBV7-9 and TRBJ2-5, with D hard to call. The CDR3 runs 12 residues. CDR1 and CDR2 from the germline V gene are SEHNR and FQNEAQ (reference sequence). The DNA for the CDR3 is TGTTCCAGCAGCTCGATAGAGGAGACCCAGTACTTC. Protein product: CSSSSIEETQYF.

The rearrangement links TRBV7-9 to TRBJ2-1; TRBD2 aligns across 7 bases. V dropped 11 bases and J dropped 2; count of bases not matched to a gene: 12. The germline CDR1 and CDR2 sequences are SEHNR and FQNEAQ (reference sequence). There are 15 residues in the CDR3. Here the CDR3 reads CAGVKAAGAYNEQFF. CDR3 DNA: TGTGCCGGCGTAAAGGCGGCGGGAGCCTACAATGAGCAGTTCTTC. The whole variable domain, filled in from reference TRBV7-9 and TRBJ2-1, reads DTGVSQNPRHKITKRGQNVTFRCDPISEHNRLYWYRQTLGQGPEFLTYFQNEAQLEKSRLLSDRFSAERPKGSFSTLEIQRTEQGDSAMYLCAGVKAAGAYNEQFFGPGTRLTVL.

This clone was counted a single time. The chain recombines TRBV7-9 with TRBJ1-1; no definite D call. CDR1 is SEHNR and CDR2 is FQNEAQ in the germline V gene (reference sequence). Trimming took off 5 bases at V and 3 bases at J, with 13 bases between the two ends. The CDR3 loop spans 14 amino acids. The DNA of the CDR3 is TGTGCCAGCAGCCAAATGCAGGAGGACACTGAAGCTTTCTTT. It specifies CASSQMQEDTEAFF.

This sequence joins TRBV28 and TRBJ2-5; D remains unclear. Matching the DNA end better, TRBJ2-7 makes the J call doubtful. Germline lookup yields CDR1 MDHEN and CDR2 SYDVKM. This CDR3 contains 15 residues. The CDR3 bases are TGTGCCAGCAGGGCCCTTAGAGCAGGTGACAACGAGCAGTACTTC. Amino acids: CASRALRAGDNEQYF.

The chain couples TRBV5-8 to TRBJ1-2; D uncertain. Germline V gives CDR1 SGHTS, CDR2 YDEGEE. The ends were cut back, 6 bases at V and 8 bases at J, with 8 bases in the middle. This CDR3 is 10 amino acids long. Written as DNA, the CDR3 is TGTGCCAGCATAAGCGGAGGCTACACCTTC. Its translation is CASISGGYTF.

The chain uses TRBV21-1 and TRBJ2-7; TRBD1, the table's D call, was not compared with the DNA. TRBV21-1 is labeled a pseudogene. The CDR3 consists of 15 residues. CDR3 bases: TGTGCCAGCAGCAAAGGACCGGGACACTCCTACGAGCAGTACGTC. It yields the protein CASSKGPGHSYEQYV.

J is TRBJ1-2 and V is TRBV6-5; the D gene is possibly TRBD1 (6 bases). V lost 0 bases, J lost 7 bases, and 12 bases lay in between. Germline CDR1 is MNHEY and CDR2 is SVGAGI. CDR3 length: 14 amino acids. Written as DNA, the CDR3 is TGTGCCAGCAGTTACTCGGTCCAGGGGTGTGGCTACACCTTC. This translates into CASSYSVQGCGYTF.

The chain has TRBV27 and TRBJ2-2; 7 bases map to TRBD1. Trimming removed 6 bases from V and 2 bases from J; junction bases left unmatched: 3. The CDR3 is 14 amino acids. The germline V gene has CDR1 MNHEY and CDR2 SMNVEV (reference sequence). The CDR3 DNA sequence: TGTGCCAGCAGGACAGGGACAAACACCGGGGAGCTGTTTTTT. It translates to CASRTGTNTGELFF.

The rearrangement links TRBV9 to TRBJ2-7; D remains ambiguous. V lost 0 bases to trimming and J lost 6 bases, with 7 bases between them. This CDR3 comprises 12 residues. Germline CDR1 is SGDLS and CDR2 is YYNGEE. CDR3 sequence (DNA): TGTGCCAGCAGCGTAGGGAGCTCCGAGCAGTACTTC. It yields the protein CASSVGSSEQYF.